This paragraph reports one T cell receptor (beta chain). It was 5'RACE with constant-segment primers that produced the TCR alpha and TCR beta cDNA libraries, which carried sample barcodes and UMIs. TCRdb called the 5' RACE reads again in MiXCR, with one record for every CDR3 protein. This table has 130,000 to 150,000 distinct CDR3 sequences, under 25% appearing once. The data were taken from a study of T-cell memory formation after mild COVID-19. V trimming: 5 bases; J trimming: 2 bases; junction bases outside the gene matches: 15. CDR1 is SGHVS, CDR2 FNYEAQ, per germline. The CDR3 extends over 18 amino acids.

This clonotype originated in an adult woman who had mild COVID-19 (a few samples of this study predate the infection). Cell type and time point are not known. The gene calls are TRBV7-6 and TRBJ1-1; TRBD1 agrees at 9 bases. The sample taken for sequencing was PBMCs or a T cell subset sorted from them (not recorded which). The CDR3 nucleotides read TGTGCCAGCAGCCCCCGACAGGGGGGGATTGGCCCTAACACTGAAGCTTTCTTT. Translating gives CASSPRQGGIGPNTEAFF.